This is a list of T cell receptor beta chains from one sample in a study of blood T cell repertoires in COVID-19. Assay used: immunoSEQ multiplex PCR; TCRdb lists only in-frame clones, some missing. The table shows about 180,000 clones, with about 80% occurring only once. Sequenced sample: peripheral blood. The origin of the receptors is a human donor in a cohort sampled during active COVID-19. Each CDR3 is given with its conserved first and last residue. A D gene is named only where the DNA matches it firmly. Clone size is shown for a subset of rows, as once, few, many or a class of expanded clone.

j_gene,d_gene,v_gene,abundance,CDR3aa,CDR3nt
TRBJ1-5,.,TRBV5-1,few,CASSLGSGVPGLEKPQHF,TGCGCCAGCAGCTTGGGATCGGGGGTCCCGGGGCTAGAAAAGCCCCAGCATTTT
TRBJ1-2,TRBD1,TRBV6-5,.,CASSYKDRHGYTF,TGTGCCAGCAGTTACAAGGACAGGCACGGCTACACCTTC
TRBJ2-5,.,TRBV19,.,CASSPRTYQETQYF,TGTGCCAGTAGTCCACGGACTTACCAAGAGACCCAGTACTTC
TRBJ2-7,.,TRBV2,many,CASRWGGRPYEQYF,TGTGCCAGCAGGTGGGGGGGGCGTCCCTACGAGCAGTACTTC
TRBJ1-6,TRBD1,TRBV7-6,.,CASSSRDSSWPNSPLHF,TGTGCCAGCAGCTCACGGGACAGTTCCTGGCCTAATTCACCCCTCCACTTT
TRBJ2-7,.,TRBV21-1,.,CASSSRTDSYEQYF,TGTGCCAGCAGCAGTCGGACAGACTCCTACGAGCAGTACTTC
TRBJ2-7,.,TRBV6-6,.,CASSLLYEQYF,TGTGCCAGCAGCCTCCTCTACGAGCAGTACTTC
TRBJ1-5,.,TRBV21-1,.,CASSKAATGQGCQPQHF,TGTGCCAGCAGCAAAGCGGCGACCGGACAGGGGTGTCAGCCCCAGCATTTT
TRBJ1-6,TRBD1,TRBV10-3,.,CAISTGTGQSRSPLHF,TGTGCCATCAGTACCGGGACAGGCCAAAGCAGGTCACCCCTCCACTTT
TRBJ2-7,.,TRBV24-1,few,CATINRALDYEQYF,TGTGCCACCATAAACAGGGCCCTAGATTACGAGCAGTACTTC
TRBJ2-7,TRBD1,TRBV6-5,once,CASTKGGLSYEQYF,TGTGCCAGCACCAAAGGGGGCCTCTCCTACGAGCAGTACTTC
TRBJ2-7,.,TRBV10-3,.,CAIMDPSGTPVAYEQYF,TGTGCCATCATGGACCCATCCGGGACTCCTGTGGCCTACGAGCAGTACTTC
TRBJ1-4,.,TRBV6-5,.,CATNTGSTNEKLFF,TGTGCCACGAACACAGGGTCAACTAATGAAAAACTGTTTTTT
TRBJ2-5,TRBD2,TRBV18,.,CASSPPSKPAGEETQYF,TGTGCCAGCTCACCACCGTCGAAACCGGCGGGGGAAGAGACCCAGTACTTC
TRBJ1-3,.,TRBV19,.,CASSITNGRNTIYF,TGTGCCAGTAGTATTACAAACGGGAGAAACACCATATATTTT
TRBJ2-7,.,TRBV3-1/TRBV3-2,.,CASSQGQASSYEQYF,TGTGCCAGCAGCCAAGGTCAAGCGAGTTCTTACGAGCAGTACTTC
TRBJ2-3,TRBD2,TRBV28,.,CASVHRTSGTRDTQYF,TGTGCCAGCGTCCACCGGACTAGCGGCACGAGAGATACGCAGTATTTT
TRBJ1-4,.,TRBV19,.,CASRKMTGGNEKLFF,TGTGCCAGTAGGAAGATGACAGGTGGGAATGAAAAACTGTTTTTT
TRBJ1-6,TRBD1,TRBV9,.,CASRAGTEIASPLHF,TGTGCCAGCAGAGCCGGGACAGAGATCGCTTCACCCCTCCACTTT
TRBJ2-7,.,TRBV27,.,CASSSYKTYEQYF,TGTGCCAGCAGTTCTTACAAAACCTACGAGCAGTACTTC
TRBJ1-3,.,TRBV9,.,CASSVVGGKGSGNTIYF,TGTGCCAGCAGCGTAGTAGGAGGGAAGGGATCCGGAAACACCATATATTTT
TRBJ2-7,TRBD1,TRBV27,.,CASSLQGVYEQYF,TGTGCCAGCAGTTTGCAGGGGGTATACGAGCAGTACTTC
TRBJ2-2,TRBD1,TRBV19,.,CASSNSGGTGELFF,TGTGCCAGTAGTAACTCAGGGGGCACCGGGGAGCTGTTTTTT
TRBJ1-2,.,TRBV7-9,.,CASSSLESMVGTF,TGTGCCAGCAGCTCGTTAGAGTCTATGGTTGGCACCTTC
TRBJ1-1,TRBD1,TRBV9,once,CASSARGTGGTEAFF,TGTGCCAGCAGCGCACGGGGGACAGGGGGCACTGAAGCTTTCTTT
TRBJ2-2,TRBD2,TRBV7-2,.,CASSLPSGAVVGELFF,TGTGCCAGCAGCTTACCTAGCGGGGCCGTTGTAGGGGAGCTGTTTTTT
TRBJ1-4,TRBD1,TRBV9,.,CASSATGGSEKLFF,TGTGCCAGCAGTGCGACAGGGGGTAGTGAAAAACTGTTTTTT
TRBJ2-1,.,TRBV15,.,CATSRARASGNEQFF,TGTGCCACCAGCAGAGCCAGGGCGTCTGGCAATGAGCAGTTCTTC
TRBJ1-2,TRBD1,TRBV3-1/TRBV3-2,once,CASSQGEQGANGYTF,TGTGCCAGCAGCCAAGGGGAACAGGGGGCCAATGGCTACACCTTC
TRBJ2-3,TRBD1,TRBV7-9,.,CASSPHPRGRSTDTQYF,TGTGCCAGCAGCCCCCACCCGAGGGGGCGGAGCACAGATACGCAGTATTTT
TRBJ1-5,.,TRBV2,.,CASTLDSGQPQHF,TGTGCCAGCACCTTGGACAGTGGACAGCCCCAGCATTTT
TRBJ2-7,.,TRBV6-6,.,CASSYEAGAVGEQYF,TGTGCCAGCAGCTACGAGGCGGGGGCCGTGGGGGAGCAGTACTTC
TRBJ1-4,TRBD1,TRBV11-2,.,CATTGDEKLFF,TGTGCGACTACAGGGGATGAAAAACTGTTTTTT
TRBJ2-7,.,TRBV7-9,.,CASSLVVGGSYEQYF,TGTGCCAGCAGCTTAGTGGTGGGGGGCTCCTACGAGCAGTACTTC
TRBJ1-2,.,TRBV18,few,CASSPPGTQSGYTF,TGTGCCAGCTCACCACCCGGGACACAATCCGGCTACACCTTC
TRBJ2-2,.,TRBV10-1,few,CASRTGSTGELFF,TGCGCCAGCAGAACCGGGAGCACCGGGGAGCTGTTTTTT
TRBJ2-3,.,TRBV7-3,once,CASSPLAYNTDTQYF,TGTGCCAGCAGTCCCCTTGCCTATAACACAGATACGCAGTATTTT
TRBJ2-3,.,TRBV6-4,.,CASSDTGGLQDTQYF,TGTGCCAGCAGTGACACCGGAGGCCTCCAAGATACGCAGTATTTT
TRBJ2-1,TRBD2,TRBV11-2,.,CASSPGVAGGLNNEQFF,TGTGCCAGCAGCCCCGGGGTGGCGGGAGGTCTCAACAATGAGCAGTTCTTC
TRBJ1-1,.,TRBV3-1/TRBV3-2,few,CASSPSFTEAFF,TGTGCCAGCAGCCCCTCCTTCACTGAAGCTTTCTTT
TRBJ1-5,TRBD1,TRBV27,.,CASSSRQGARDQPQHF,TGTGCCAGCAGTAGCCGACAGGGGGCGCGGGATCAGCCCCAGCATTTT
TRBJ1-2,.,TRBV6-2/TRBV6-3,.,CASSYVGGNYGYTF,TGTGCCAGCAGTTACGTCGGCGGTAACTATGGCTACACCTTC
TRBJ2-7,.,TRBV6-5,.,CASSYDRTEPYEQYF,TGTGCCAGCAGTTACGATAGGACAGAGCCCTACGAGCAGTACTTC